This TCR beta chain stems from a study of T-cell reconstitution after alpha-beta-depleted transplantation in children. Study outcomes and limitations: Diversity and T-cell counts at one year after transplant derived mostly from new T cells. By about two months after transplant, alpha-beta T cells reportedly arose from several hundred graft clones that had expanded.

The library targeted TCRbeta and was prepared with unique molecular identifiers. MiXCR, applied by TCRdb to the PCR reads, yields one record per CDR3 protein. The sample records 200,000 to 300,000 distinct CDR3 sequences, around 25% being singletons. For this clonotype: The antigen remains undetermined.

This CDR3 is 15 amino acids long. CDR1 SGHRS and CDR2 YFSETQ come from the germline V gene. J gave up 4 bases and V 5 bases, and 4 bases lay outside the gene matches. The chain carries TRBV5-1 and TRBJ2-2; 11 bases match TRBD1. Here the sequenced sample was PBMCs, taken before TCRalphabeta/CD19-depleted stem cell transplant. This receptor was obtained from a girl aged 2 to 10 with Fanconi anemia, due to receive a stem cell transplant. CDR3 region: CASRQGTGGTGELFF. The CDR3 nucleotides are TGCGCCAGCAGACAAGGGACAGGGGGCACCGGGGAGCTGTTTTTT. Looking up the rest from reference TRBV5-1 and TRBJ2-2 gives the full variable domain: KAGVTQTPRYLIKTRGQQVTLSCSPISGHRSVSWYQQTPGQGLQFLFEYFSETQRNKGNFPGRFSGRQFSNSRSEMNVSTLELGDSALYLCASRQGTGGTGELFFGEGSRLTVL.